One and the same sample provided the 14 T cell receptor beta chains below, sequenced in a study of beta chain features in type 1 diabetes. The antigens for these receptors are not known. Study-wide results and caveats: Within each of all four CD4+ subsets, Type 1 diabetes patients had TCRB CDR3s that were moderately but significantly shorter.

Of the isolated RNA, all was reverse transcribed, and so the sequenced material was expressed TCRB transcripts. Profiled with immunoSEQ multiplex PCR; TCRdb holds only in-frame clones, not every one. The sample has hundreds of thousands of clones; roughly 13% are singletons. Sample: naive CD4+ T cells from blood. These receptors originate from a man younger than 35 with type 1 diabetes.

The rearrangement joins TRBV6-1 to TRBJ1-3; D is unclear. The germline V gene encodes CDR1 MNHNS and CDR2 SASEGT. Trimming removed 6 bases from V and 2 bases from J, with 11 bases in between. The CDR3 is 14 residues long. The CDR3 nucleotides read TGTGCCAGCAGGGCCATACATCCTGGAAACACCATATATTTT. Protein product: CASRAIHPGNTIYF.

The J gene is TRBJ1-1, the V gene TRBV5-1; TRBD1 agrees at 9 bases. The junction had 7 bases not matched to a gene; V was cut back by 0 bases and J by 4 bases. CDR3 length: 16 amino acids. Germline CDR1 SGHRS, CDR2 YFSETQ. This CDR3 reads CASSLARDRVGTEAFF. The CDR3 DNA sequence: TGCGCCAGCAGCTTGGCCAGGGACAGGGTGGGCACTGAAGCTTTCTTT.

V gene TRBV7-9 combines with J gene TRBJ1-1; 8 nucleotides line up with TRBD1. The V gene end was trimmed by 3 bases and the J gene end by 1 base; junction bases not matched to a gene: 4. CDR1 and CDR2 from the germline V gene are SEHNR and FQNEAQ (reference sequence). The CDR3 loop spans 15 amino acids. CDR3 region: CASSFTGTGNTEAFF. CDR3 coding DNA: TGTGCCAGCAGCTTCACCGGGACAGGGAACACTGAAGCTTTCTTT.

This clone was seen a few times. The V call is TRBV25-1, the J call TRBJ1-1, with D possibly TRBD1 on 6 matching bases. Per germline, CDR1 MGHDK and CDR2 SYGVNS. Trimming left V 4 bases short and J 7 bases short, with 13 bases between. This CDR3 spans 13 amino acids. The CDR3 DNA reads TGTGCCAGCAGTGGGACAGAAGGACTTGAAGCTTTCTTT. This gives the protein CASSGTEGLEAFF.

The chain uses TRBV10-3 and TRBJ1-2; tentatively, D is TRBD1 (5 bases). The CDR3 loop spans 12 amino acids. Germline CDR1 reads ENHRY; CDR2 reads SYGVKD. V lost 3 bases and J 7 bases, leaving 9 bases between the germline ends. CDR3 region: CAISDRGSGYTF. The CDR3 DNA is TGTGCCATCAGTGACCGGGGGTCTGGCTACACCTTC.

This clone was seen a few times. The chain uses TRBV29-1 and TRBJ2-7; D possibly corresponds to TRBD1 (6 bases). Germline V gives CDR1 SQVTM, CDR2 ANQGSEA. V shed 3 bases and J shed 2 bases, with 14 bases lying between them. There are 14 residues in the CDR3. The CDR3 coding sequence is TGCAGCGTTGATTCGGGGACAACGACCTACGAGCAGTACTTC. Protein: CSVDSGTTTYEQYF.

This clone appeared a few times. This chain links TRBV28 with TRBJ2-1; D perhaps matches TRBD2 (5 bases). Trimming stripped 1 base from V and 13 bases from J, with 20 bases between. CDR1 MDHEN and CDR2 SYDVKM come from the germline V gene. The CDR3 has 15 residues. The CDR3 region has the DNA TGTGCCAGCAGTTTATCTACCCCGGCGGGCGGCGGTCAGTTCTTC. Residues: CASSLSTPAGGGQFF.

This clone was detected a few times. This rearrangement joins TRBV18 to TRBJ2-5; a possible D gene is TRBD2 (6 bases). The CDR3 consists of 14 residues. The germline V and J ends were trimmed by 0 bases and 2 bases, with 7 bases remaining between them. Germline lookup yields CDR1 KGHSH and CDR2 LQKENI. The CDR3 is CASSPPGRQETQYF. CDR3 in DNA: TGTGCCAGCTCACCACCGGGGAGGCAAGAGACCCAGTACTTC.

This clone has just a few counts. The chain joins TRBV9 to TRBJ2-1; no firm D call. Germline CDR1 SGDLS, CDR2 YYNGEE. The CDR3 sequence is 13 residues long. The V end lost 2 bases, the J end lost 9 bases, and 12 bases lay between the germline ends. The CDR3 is CASSVHNTGEQFF. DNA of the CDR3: TGTGCCAGCAGCGTTCACAATACCGGTGAGCAGTTCTTC. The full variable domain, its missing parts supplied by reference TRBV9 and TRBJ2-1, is DSGVTQTPKHLITATGQRVTLRCSPRSGDLSVYWYQQSLDQGLQFLIQYYNGEERAKGNILERFSAQQFPDLHSELNLSSLELGDSALYFCASSVHNTGEQFFGPGTRLTVL.

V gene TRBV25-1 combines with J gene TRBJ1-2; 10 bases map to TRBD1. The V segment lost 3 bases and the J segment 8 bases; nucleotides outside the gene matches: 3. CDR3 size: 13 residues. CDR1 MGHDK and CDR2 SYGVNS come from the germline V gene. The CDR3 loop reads CASSERDRGGYTF. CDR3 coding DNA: TGTGCCAGCAGTGAGAGGGACAGGGGCGGCTACACCTTC.

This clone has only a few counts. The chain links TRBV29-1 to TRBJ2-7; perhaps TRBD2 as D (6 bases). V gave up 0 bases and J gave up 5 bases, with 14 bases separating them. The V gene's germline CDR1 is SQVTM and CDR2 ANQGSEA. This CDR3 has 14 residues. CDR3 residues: CSVEDGVSGDEQYF. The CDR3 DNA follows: TGCAGCGTTGAAGATGGGGTTTCGGGGGACGAGCAGTACTTC.

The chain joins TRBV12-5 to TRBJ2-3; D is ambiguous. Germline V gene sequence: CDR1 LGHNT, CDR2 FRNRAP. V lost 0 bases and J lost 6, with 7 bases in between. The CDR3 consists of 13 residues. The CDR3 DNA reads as TGTGCTAGTGGTTTGGTACAGCGCGATACGCAGTATTTT. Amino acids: CASGLVQRDTQYF.

CDR3 loop: CASKGAYEQYF. The CDR3 coding sequence is TGCGCCAGCAAGGGAGCCTACGAGCAGTACTTC. V and J are TRBV5-1 and TRBJ2-7; perhaps TRBD2 as D (5 bases). There are 11 residues in the CDR3. The germline V gene encodes CDR1 SGHRS and CDR2 YFSETQ. The V end lost 6 bases, the J end lost 2 bases, and 6 bases lay between the germline ends.

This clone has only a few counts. CDR3 bases: TGTGCCAGCAGCGGGGACAGGGGGCCGCAGAACACTGAAGCTTTCTTT. This gives the protein CASSGDRGPQNTEAFF. The chain uses TRBV27 and TRBJ1-1, with 12 positions matching TRBD1. This CDR3 has 16 residues. J lost 1 base, V lost 6 bases, and 6 bases had no gene match. CDR1 is MNHEY and CDR2 is SMNVEV in the germline V gene (reference sequence).